Reported below is one TCR beta chain. The sample belongs to a study of blood T cell repertoires in COVID-19. The method was immunoSEQ multiplex PCR; TCRdb's version includes in-frame clones alone and lacks a portion of them. This sample carries 90,000 to 100,000 clones, roughly 80% of them seen once, and the ten largest clones take about 4.4%. The ends lost 7 bases at V and 2 bases at J; junction bases unmatched: 7. In germline, CDR1 is LNHDA, CDR2 SQIVND (reference sequence). The length of the CDR3 is 14 residues. The chain combines TRBV19 with TRBJ1-2; 7 positions agree with TRBD1. The sequencing input was peripheral blood. This receptor was taken from a man aged 60 to 75 with acute or convalescent COVID-19. Here the CDR3 DNA reads TGTGCCAGTAAAGAGACAGGGAGAAACTATGGCTACACCTTC. Its translation is CASKETGRNYGYTF.